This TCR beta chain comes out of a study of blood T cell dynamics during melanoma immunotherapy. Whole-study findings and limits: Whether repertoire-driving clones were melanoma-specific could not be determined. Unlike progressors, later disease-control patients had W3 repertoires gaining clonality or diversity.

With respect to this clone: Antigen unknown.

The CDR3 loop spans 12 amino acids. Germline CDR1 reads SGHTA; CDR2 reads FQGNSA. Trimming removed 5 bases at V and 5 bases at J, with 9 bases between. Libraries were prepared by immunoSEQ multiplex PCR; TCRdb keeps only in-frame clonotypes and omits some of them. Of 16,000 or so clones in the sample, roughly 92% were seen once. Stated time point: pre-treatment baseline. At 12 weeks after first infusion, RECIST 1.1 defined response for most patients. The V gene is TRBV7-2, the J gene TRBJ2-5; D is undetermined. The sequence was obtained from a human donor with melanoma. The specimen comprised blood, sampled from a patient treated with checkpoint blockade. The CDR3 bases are TGTGCCAGCAGCCCTCAGGACGAGACCCAGTACTTC. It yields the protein CASSPQDETQYF.